A selection of T cell receptor beta chains follows, all from one sample in a study of shared clonotypes between healthy human individuals. Method: immunoSEQ multiplex PCR; TCRdb's copy keeps in-frame clones and lacks some. The data show 2,100,000 or so clones, 90% to 96% seen once. Sequencing was carried out using naive CD4+ T cells sorted from blood. These receptors were taken from a man between 18 and 35 years old in good health. Each CDR3 is given with its conserved first and last residue. The D gene is left open where the match is weak. Where a row states a size, it is once, few, many or the class of an expanded clone; other rows omit it.

TRBJ2-3 | . | TRBV7-8 | . | TGTGCCAGCAGCTTAGTCGTCAAAAGGGACTCAGATACGCAGTATTTT | CASSLVVKRDSDTQYF
TRBJ2-7 | . | TRBV14 | TRBD1 | TGTGCCAGCAGCCATCCGGGACAGGGGAACGAGCAGTACTTC | CASSHPGQGNEQYF
TRBJ2-3 | . | TRBV9 | . | TGTGCCAGCAGCGTAGGTAGTCCTAGCACAGATACGCAGTATTTT | CASSVGSPSTDTQYF
TRBJ1-2 | . | TRBV18 | . | TGTGCCAGCTCCGAGGGCCCTGGCTACACCTTC | CASSEGPGYTF
TRBJ2-7 | . | TRBV7-9 | . | TGTGCCAGCAGCGTGGAACTCTCCTACGAGCAGTACTTC | CASSVELSYEQYF
TRBJ2-1 | once | TRBV2 | . | TGTGCCAGCAGGTGGGGTGGGCTAGGAATCAATGAGCAGTTCTTC | CASRWGGLGINEQFF
TRBJ1-1 | few | TRBV18 | . | TGTGCCAGCTCCCCCAGGGTGAACACTGAAGCTTTCTTT | CASSPRVNTEAFF
TRBJ2-1 | . | TRBV7-2 | TRBD2 | TGTGCCAGCAGCCTGGGAACTAGCGGGAGCAATGAGCAGTTCTTC | CASSLGTSGSNEQFF
TRBJ1-1 | . | TRBV2 | TRBD1 | TGTGCCATAGGACAGGGTGCTGAAGCTTTCTTT | CAIGQGAEAFF
TRBJ1-4 | . | TRBV25-1 | TRBD1 | TGTGCCAGCAGGGGGACAGGGGAAACTAATGAAAAACTGTTTTTT | CASRGTGETNEKLFF
TRBJ2-1 | . | TRBV4-1 | TRBD2 | TGCGCCAGCAGCCAACCTTCGGGGACTAGCCCCGAGCAGTTCTTC | CASSQPSGTSPEQFF
TRBJ1-1 | . | TRBV4-3 | . | TGCGCCAGCAGCCAAGATGGGGCTAAAATACAGGAAGCTTTCTTT | CASSQDGAKIQEAFF
TRBJ2-2 | . | TRBV29-1 | TRBD2 | TGCAGCGTTGGACCTAGCGGGGGGCCGAACACCGGGGAGCTGTTTTTT | CSVGPSGGPNTGELFF
TRBJ1-6 | . | TRBV7-8 | . | TGTGCCAGCAGCTATAGGTCTGGGGGCTCCTATAATTCACCCCTCCACTTT | CASSYRSGGSYNSPLHF
TRBJ2-7 | once | TRBV6-5 | . | TGTGCCAGCAGCTCCGTCCGGCGGGGAACCTACGAGCAGTACTTC | CASSSVRRGTYEQYF
TRBJ1-3 | few | TRBV6-6 | . | TGTGCCAGCAGTTATATAGCCGGAAACACCATATATTTT | CASSYIAGNTIYF
TRBJ1-2 | once | TRBV28 | . | TGTGCCCTAAGGGGGGATTATGGCTACACCTTC | CALRGDYGYTF
TRBJ2-7 | once | TRBV6-5 | TRBD2 | TGTGCCAGCAGACTCGTAGCGGGATTCCCCGGCGAGCAGTACTTC | CASRLVAGFPGEQYF
TRBJ2-7 | few | TRBV11-2 | . | TGTGCCAGCAGCTTAGCGCCCGGGACCACCTACGAGCAGTACTTC | CASSLAPGTTYEQYF
TRBJ1-2 | . | TRBV14 | . | TGTGCCAGCAGCCAAGATTCGGGGTATGGCTACACCTTC | CASSQDSGYGYTF
TRBJ1-6 | . | TRBV6-1 | . | TGTGCCAGCAACGGACAGAACTATTCACCCCTCCACTTT | CASNGQNYSPLHF
TRBJ2-7 | . | TRBV6-5 | . | TGTGCCAGCAGTACCATAGGGAGAGGCGAGCAGTACTTC | CASSTIGRGEQYF
TRBJ2-1 | . | TRBV5-4 | . | TGTGCCAGCAGCCACCTCCTCCCGAATGAGCAGTTCTTC | CASSHLLPNEQFF
TRBJ2-7 | . | TRBV11-2 | . | TGTGCCAGCAGCTTAGACCGGACAGTCGCCTACGAGCAGTACTTC | CASSLDRTVAYEQYF
TRBJ2-7 | . | TRBV6-5 | TRBD2 | TGTGCCAGCATATTAGCGGGACCCCCTGGCGAGCAGTACTTC | CASILAGPPGEQYF
TRBJ1-5 | . | TRBV27 | . | TGTGCCAGCAGTTTAAGCGGGGACAATCAGCCCCAGCATTTT | CASSLSGDNQPQHF
TRBJ2-7 | . | TRBV29-1 | . | TGCAGCGTTGAAAAGGACGGGAGACCCTACGAGCAGTACTTC | CSVEKDGRPYEQYF
TRBJ1-5 | . | TRBV6-1 | . | TGTGCCAGCTTAGGGGCCAATCAGCCCCAGCATTTT | CASLGANQPQHF
TRBJ1-6 | . | TRBV4-1 | . | TGCGCCAGCAGCCAACCGGGGATGAATTCACCCCTCCACTTT | CASSQPGMNSPLHF
TRBJ2-2 | . | TRBV28 | . | TGTGCCAGCAATGAACAGGGTGGCACCGGGGAGCTGTTTTTT | CASNEQGGTGELFF
TRBJ1-5 | . | TRBV5-1 | . | TGCGCCAGCAGCTTGGACGGGGTAGGGGCCCAGCATTTT | CASSLDGVGAQHF
TRBJ2-1 | . | TRBV10-3 | TRBD2 | TGTGCCATCACCGGGAATTTGCTAGCGGGAGGGCCGGATGAGCAGTTCTTC | CAITGNLLAGGPDEQFF
TRBJ2-5 | . | TRBV6-6 | TRBD1 | TGTGCCAGCACGAATGACAGGGTAGAGACCCAGTACTTC | CASTNDRVETQYF
TRBJ2-7 | once | TRBV13 | TRBD1 | TGTGCCAGCAGCCGCCGGGACAGGATAGACTACGAGCAGTACTTC | CASSRRDRIDYEQYF
TRBJ2-1 | . | TRBV28 | . | TGTGCCAGCAGAGACCAGTTTGAGCAGTTCTTC | CASRDQFEQFF
TRBJ1-1 | . | TRBV30 | . | TGTGCCTGGAGCCAGGACCTAAACACTGAAGCTTTCTTT | CAWSQDLNTEAFF
TRBJ1-1 | . | TRBV5-1 | . | TGCGCCAGCAGCTGGACAACCCTGAACACTGAAGCTTTCTTT | CASSWTTLNTEAFF
TRBJ1-5 | once | TRBV7-5 | . | TGTGCCAGAAGCTGGGCAGACCCCAATCAGCCCCAGCATTTT | CARSWADPNQPQHF
TRBJ2-7 | once | TRBV5-1 | TRBD2 | TGCGCCAGCAGTCCGCGGGGGAGTGCCTACGAGCAGTACTTC | CASSPRGSAYEQYF
TRBJ2-1 | . | TRBV13 | TRBD2 | TGTGCCAGCAGCTTAGGCGCGACTAGCGTTTTCCATGAGCAGTTCTTC | CASSLGATSVFHEQFF
TRBJ1-5 | . | TRBV30 | . | TGTGCCTGGACCCCAGGAACGCAACAGCCCCAGCATTTT | CAWTPGTQQPQHF
TRBJ1-2 | . | TRBV5-1 | . | TGCGCCAGCAGCTCGGAGTTTCGCTATGGCTACACCTTC | CASSSEFRYGYTF
TRBJ1-4 | . | TRBV19 | . | TGTGCCAGTAGTATAATCGGTGGAGATGAAAAACTGTTTTTT | CASSIIGGDEKLFF
TRBJ2-4 | . | TRBV18 | . | TGTGCCAGCTCACCTAGTCCCAAAAACATTCAGTACTTC | CASSPSPKNIQYF
TRBJ2-7 | . | TRBV6-5 | . | TGTGCCAGCAGTTACTCGAGGGGGGGCCCCTACGAGCAGTACTTC | CASSYSRGGPYEQYF
TRBJ1-5 | few | TRBV6-5 | . | TGTGCCAGCAGCGCGACTGGGACGGGCAATCAGCCCCAGCATTTT | CASSATGTGNQPQHF
TRBJ2-5 | . | TRBV28 | . | TGTGCCACTCAGGCAGCAAGATTCTTTCGAGAGACCCAGTACTTC | CATQAARFFRETQYF
TRBJ1-2 | . | TRBV4-1 | . | TGCGCCAGCAGCCAAGAGGGGCAGAATGGCTACACCTTC | CASSQEGQNGYTF
TRBJ1-2 | . | TRBV28 | . | TGTGCCAGCAGTGCCACCTTAGAACTCTCTAAGGGCTACACCTTC | CASSATLELSKGYTF
TRBJ2-7 | . | TRBV27 | . | TGTGCCAGCAGTATCACCGGGTCAGTACCCTACGAGCAGTACTTC | CASSITGSVPYEQYF
TRBJ2-3 | . | TRBV25-1 | . | TGTGCCAGCAGTGTGTGGGGCACAGATACGCAGTATTTT | CASSVWGTDTQYF
TRBJ2-7 | . | TRBV28 | TRBD2 | TGTGCCAGCAGCGTACTAGCGGGGGGCTCCTACGAGCAGTACTTC | CASSVLAGGSYEQYF
TRBJ1-5 | . | TRBV7-9 | . | TGTGCCAGCAGCTGGGGGGAAGGGTCAGGACGGCCCCAGCATTTT | CASSWGEGSGRPQHF
TRBJ2-3 | . | TRBV5-1 | . | TGCGCCAGCAGCTTGGGGGGGACACATAGCACAGATACGCAGTATTTT | CASSLGGTHSTDTQYF
TRBJ1-1 | . | TRBV4-1 | . | TGCGCCAGCAGCCAAATTGGGGGCAAGGCTGAAGCTTTCTTT | CASSQIGGKAEAFF
TRBJ1-2 | . | TRBV6-4 | TRBD1 | TGTGCCAGCAGTCCCGGGACAGCGGGCTACACCTTC | CASSPGTAGYTF
TRBJ2-3 | . | TRBV6-6 | TRBD2 | TGTGCCAGCAGTTCGGGACTAGGAACAGATACGCAGTATTTT | CASSSGLGTDTQYF